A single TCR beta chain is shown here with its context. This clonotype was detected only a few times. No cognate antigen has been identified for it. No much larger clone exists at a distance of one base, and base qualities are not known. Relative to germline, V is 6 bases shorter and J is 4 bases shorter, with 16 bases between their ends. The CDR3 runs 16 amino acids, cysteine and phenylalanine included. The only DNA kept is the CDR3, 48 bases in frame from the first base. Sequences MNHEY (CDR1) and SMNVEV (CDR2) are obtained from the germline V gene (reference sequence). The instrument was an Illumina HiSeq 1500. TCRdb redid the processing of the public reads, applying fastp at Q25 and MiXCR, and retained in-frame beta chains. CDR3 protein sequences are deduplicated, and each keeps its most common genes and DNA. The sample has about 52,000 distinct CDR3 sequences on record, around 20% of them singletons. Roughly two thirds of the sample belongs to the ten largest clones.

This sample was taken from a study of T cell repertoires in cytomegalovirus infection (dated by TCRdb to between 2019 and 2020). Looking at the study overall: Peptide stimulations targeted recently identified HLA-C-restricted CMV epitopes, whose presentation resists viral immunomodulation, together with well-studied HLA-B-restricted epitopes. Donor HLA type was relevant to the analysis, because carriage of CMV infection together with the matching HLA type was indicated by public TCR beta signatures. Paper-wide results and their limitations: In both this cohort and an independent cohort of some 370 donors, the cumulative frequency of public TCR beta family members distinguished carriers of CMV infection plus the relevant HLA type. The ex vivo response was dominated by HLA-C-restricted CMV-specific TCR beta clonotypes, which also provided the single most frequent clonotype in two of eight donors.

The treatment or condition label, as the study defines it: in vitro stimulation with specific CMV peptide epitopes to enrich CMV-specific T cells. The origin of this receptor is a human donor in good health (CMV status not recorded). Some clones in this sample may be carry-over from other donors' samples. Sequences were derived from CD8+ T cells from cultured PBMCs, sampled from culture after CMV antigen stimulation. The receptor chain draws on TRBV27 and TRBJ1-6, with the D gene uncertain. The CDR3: CASRGKLRRYNSPLHF. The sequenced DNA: TGTGCCAGCAGGGGGAAATTAAGGCGGTATAATTCACCCCTCCACTTT.